This record looks at one TCR beta chain sequence and its context. TCR beta VDJ combinations and CDR3 sequences were profiled from genomic DNA. TCRdb ran MiXCR on the reads and lists one entry per CDR3 protein. The data contain over 150,000 distinct CDR3 sequences, about 48% of them singletons. Trimming pared 3 bases from V and 3 bases from J, leaving 15 bases between. The germline V gene has CDR1 SGHRS and CDR2 YFSETQ. There are 15 residues in the CDR3. The entry originates in a study of CD8+CD57+ T cells in acquired aplastic anemia. Those patients picked for sequencing had displayed CD8+CD57+ cell expansion on flow cytometry. Severe acquired aplastic anemia was present in all patients.

The sample consisted of sorted CD4+, CD8+, or CD8+CD57+ T cells (not recorded which) from PBMCs. The chain recombines TRBV5-1 with TRBJ1-2, with D unresolved. The sequence was collected from a human donor with aplastic anemia. CDR3 region: CASSSYPTWDYGYTF. The CDR3 region has the DNA TGCGCCAGCAGCTCATATCCTACATGGGACTATGGCTACACCTTC.